These T cell receptor beta chains were read from a single sample in a study of OX40 agonist ivuxolimab in advanced cancers. The assay was immunoSEQ multiplex PCR, and TCRdb's table has in-frame clones only and misses some. The sample carries over 95,000 clones, about 90% recorded once. The sample here was CD4+ or CD8+ T cells sorted from blood, taken in a trial of the OX40 agonist ivuxolimab. These receptors all come from an adult with an advanced solid tumor such as melanoma, head and neck, liver or kidney cancer. Both conserved end residues are part of each CDR3. The D gene is left open where the match is weak. The listing skips clone size in some rows; elsewhere it reads once, few, many or a size class.

j_call | d_call | v_call | clone_size | cdr3_aa | cdr3_nt
TRBJ2-5 | . | TRBV30 | . | CAWSRYQETQYF | TGTGCCTGGAGTCGGTACCAAGAGACCCAGTACTTC
TRBJ1-3 | . | TRBV5-4 | few | CASSVDWTAQNTIYF | TGTGCCAGCAGCGTGGATTGGACAGCTCAAAACACCATATATTTT
TRBJ2-1 | TRBD2 | TRBV29-1 | . | CSVDPTSGSYNEQFF | TGCAGCGTTGATCCGACTAGCGGATCCTACAATGAGCAGTTCTTC
TRBJ2-3 | . | TRBV2 | . | CATGVFGGTDTQYF | TGTGCCACGGGGGTATTCGGGGGAACAGATACGCAGTATTTT
TRBJ1-2 | TRBD1 | TRBV4-3 | . | CASSYDRANYGYTF | TGCGCCAGCAGCTATGACAGGGCCAACTATGGCTACACCTTC
TRBJ1-1 | . | TRBV6-1 | . | CASVPALGDTEAFF | TGTGCCAGCGTGCCGGCCCTTGGGGACACTGAAGCTTTCTTT
TRBJ1-2 | . | TRBV2 | . | CASTRWPTGGYTF | TGTGCCAGCACCCGATGGCCCACTGGTGGCTACACCTTC
TRBJ2-7 | . | TRBV19 | . | CASSMGRGSSYEQYF | TGTGCCAGTAGTATGGGTCGGGGTTCATCCTACGAGCAGTACTTC
TRBJ2-2 | . | TRBV28 | . | CASSGARIGTGELFF | TGTGCCAGCAGTGGAGCGAGGATTGGCACCGGGGAGCTGTTTTTT
TRBJ1-5 | . | TRBV5-8 | . | CASSLLDQPQHF | TGTGCCAGCAGCTTGCTCGATCAGCCCCAGCATTTT
TRBJ1-2 | . | TRBV7-8 | . | CASSFGHSDGYTF | TGTGCCAGCAGCTTTGGCCACAGCGATGGCTACACCTTC
TRBJ2-5 | TRBD1 | TRBV27 | . | CASSLGTGIGLVSQETQYF | TGTGCCAGCAGTTTGGGGACAGGGATCGGTCTGGTGAGCCAAGAGACCCAGTACTTC
TRBJ1-6 | . | TRBV6-5 | . | CASSLGQSPLHF | TGTGCCAGCAGTTTGGGGCAGTCACCCCTCCACTTT
TRBJ1-6 | . | TRBV28 | . | CATSGVSPLHF | TGTGCCACCTCGGGGGTCTCACCCCTCCACTTT
TRBJ2-1 | TRBD2 | TRBV10-2 | . | CASSDLRGGAIYNEQFF | TGCGCCAGCAGTGACCTACGCGGGGGGGCCATCTACAATGAGCAGTTCTTC
TRBJ1-3 | TRBD1 | TRBV30 | . | CAWSENRGHSGNTIYF | TGTGCCTGGAGTGAGAACAGGGGCCACTCTGGAAACACCATATATTTT
TRBJ2-7 | TRBD1 | TRBV2 | . | CASRSTGTGVRYEQYF | TGTGCCAGCAGGTCTACTGGGACAGGGGTAAGGTACGAGCAGTACTTC
TRBJ1-5 | . | TRBV6-6 | . | CASRTEPPKHF | TGTGCCAGCAGGACGGAACCACCCAAGCATTTT
TRBJ2-1 | . | TRBV7-9 | once | CASSLGAGNEQFF | TGTGCCAGCAGCTTAGGGGCAGGGAATGAGCAGTTCTTC
TRBJ1-4 | . | TRBV5-6 | . | CASSPTGSEKLFF | TGTGCCAGCAGCCCTACGGGGTCTGAAAAACTGTTTTTT
TRBJ2-1 | TRBD1 | TRBV19 | . | CASSNPGQGADEQFF | TGTGCCAGTAGTAACCCGGGACAGGGGGCCGATGAGCAGTTCTTC
TRBJ2-7 | TRBD1 | TRBV7-9 | . | CASSLGLGQAYEQYF | TGTGCCAGCAGCTTAGGTCTGGGACAGGCCTACGAGCAGTACTTC
TRBJ2-2 | TRBD2 | TRBV19 | . | CASNPGLAGAGVGTGELFF | TGTGCCAGTAACCCGGGACTAGCGGGGGCTGGGGTTGGAACCGGGGAGCTGTTTTTT
TRBJ2-2 | TRBD2 | TRBV19 | . | CASSIGLAGNPNTGELFF | TGTGCCAGTAGTATAGGACTAGCGGGTAATCCGAACACCGGGGAGCTGTTTTTT
TRBJ2-3 | . | TRBV4-3 | . | CASSPRRAGTSTDTQYF | TGCGCCAGCAGCCCCAGAAGGGCGGGGACAAGCACAGATACGCAGTATTTT
TRBJ1-3 | TRBD1 | TRBV5-6 | . | CASSFGQGAGNTIYF | TGTGCCAGCAGCTTCGGACAGGGGGCTGGAAACACCATATATTTT
TRBJ1-2 | . | TRBV7-2 | . | CASSRRQGNYGYTF | TGTGCCAGCAGCCGACGCCAGGGGAACTATGGCTACACCTTC
TRBJ1-5 | . | TRBV28 | . | CASTTIIQPQHF | TGTGCCAGCACCACGATCATTCAGCCCCAGCATTTT